This T cell receptor (beta chain) was captured in a study of early T cells in non-severe SARS-CoV-2 infection. Across the whole study: From unsorted whole blood, bulk RNA was sequenced, and the chains remained unpaired. General study points: Using VDJdb, the matching emphasized anti-spike CD8 responses while missing private and CD4 specificities.

In germline, CDR1 is MNHNY, CDR2 SVGAGI (reference sequence). This CDR3 has 18 amino acids. The ends were cut back, 4 bases at V and 0 bases at J, with 18 bases in the middle. Remarks on this clonotype: Its antigen is undetermined.

cDNA molecules, individually, were tagged with unique molecular identifiers. Each CDR3 protein gets one entry after TCRdb re-called the 5' RACE reads with MiXCR. The table has roughly 50,000 distinct CDR3 sequences, roughly 8.8% seen once. Sequenced material: whole blood. This clonotype was sampled from an adult who was a healthcare worker with PCR-confirmed SARS-CoV-2 infection or an uninfected control (not recorded which). J is TRBJ1-4 and V is TRBV6-6, with D unresolved. CDR3 amino acids: CASSSPLLTGATNEKLFF. CDR3 nucleotides: TGTGCCAGCAGTTCCCCTTTATTGACGGGAGCAACTAATGAAAAACTGTTTTTT.